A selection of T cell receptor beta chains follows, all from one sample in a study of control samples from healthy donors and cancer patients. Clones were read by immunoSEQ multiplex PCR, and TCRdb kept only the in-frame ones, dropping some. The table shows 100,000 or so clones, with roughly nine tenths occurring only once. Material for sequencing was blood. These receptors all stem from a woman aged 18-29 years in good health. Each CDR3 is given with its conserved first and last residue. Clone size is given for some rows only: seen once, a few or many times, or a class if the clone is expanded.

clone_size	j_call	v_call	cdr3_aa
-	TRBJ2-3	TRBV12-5	CASAHHSAPDTQYF
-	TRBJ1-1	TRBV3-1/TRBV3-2	CASSRRGQGRTEAFF
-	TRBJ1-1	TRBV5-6	CASSLSGRNTEAFF
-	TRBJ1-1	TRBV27	CASSAGPGTNTEAFF
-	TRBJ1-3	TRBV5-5	CASSLMLSGAGNTIYF
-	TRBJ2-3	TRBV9	CASTEKAVGDTQYF
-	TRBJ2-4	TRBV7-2	CASSPGFERQGIQYF
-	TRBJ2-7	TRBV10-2	CASSDYRVASEQYF
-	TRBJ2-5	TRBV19	CASSMGTGTSVQTQYF
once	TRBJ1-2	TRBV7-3	CASSPTGYYGYTF
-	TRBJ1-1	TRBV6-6	CASSYNRGATEAFF
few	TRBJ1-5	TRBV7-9	CASSSDSSNQPQHF
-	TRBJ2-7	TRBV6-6	CASGRGPGEQYF
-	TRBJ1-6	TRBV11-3	CASSFGVMHSYNSPLHF
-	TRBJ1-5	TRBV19	CASSSDLTSSSNQPQHF
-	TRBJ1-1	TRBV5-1	CASSGPGADTEAFF
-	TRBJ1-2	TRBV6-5	CASSYTGLTVYGYTF
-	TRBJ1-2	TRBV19	CASSIGHPDGYTF
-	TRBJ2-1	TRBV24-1	CATSGGPSYNEQFF
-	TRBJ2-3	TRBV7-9	CASRSAGGDTQYF
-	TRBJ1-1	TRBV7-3	CASSLTGTGYTEAFF
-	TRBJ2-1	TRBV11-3	CASTREDEQFF
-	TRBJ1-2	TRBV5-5	CASSFGTSPNGYTF
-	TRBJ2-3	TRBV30	CAWLNGVAGVSDTQYF
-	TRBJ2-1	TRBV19	CASSSGQGSYNEQFF
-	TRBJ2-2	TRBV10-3	CAISAGEAGELFF
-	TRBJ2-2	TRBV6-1	CASSDGTSGGGELFF
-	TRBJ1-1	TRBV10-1	CASRLRQGWGAFF
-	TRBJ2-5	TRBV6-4	CASNNSGRETQYF
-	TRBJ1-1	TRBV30	CAWEGSGTEAFF
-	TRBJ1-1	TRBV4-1	CASSQVVGGDIEAFF
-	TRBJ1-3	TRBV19	CASSIAGTGNTIYF
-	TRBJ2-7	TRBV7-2	CASSLEWAGSYEQYF
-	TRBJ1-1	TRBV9	CASSQRGSVNTEAFF
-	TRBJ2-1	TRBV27	CASSSSAALGSYNEQFF
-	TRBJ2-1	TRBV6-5	CASNLAGSYNEQFF
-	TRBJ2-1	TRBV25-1	CASSESRAFQEQFF
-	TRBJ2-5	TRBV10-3	CATSGGGETQYF
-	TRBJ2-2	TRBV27	CASSLSGETTGELFF
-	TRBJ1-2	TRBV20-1	CSASNIGYNYGYTF
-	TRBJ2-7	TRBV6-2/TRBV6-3	CASSETSGSGYEQYF
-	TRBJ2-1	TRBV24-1	CATSLAWQSDEQFF
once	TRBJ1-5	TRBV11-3	CASSAGSNQPQHF
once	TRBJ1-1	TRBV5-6	CASSSGTKAFF
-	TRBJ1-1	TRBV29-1	CSVEGSLGTEAFF
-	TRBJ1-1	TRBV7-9	CASSLGEGQGLTEAFF